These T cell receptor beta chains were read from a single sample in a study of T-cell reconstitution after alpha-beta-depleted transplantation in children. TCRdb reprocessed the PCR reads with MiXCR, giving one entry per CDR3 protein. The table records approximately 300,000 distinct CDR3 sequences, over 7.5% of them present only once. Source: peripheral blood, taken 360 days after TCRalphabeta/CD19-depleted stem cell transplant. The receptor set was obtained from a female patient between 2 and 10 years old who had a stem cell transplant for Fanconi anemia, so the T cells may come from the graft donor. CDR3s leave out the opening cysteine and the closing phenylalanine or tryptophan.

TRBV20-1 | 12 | SAVSGSSTDTQY
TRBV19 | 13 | ASRRGDPSTDTQY
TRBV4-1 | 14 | ASSQDLGLAGNEQF
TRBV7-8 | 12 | ASTLGQGRSEQY
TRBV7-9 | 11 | ASSLARYNEQF
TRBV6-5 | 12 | ASSSLDRNNEQF
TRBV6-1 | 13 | ASSTGLAGRNEQF
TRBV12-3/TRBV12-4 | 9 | ASKEGVEQY
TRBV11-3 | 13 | ASSPARSSYNEQF
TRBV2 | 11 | ASKERGAYEQY
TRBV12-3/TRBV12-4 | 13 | ASSLNGRGHGGYT
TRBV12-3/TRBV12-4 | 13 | ASSLRGILEETQY
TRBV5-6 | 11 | ASRYRVNTEAF
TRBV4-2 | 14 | ASSQDRLASNNEQF
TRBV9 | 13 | ASSASPTWPDTQY
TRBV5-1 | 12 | ASSLERMADTQY
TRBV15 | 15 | ATSRAPTQKGIHEQF
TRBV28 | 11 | ASSLTGRTEAF
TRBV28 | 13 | ASGRLEGPNYGYT
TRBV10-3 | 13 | AISPGGATNEKLF
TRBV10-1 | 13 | ASTRLAGATYEQY
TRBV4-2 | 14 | ASSQDGGGSSYEQY
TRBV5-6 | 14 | ASSPLLEQGFAEAF
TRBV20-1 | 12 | SAATSGGSNEQF
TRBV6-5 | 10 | ASSSDAGLEY
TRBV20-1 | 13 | SARPRGHGYYGYT
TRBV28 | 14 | ASSLGLEGPYNEQF
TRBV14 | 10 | ASSATRVEQF
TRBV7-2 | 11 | ASSLALAETQY
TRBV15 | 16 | ATSREGDSGGGADTQY
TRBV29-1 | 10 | SVERGMGEQY
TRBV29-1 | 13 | SVGTGGHSYNEQF
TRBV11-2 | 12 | ASSLETVGETQY
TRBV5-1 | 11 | ASSLAVRNEQF
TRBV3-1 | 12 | ASSQGRVYQPQH
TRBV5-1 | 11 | ASSAPRYNEQF
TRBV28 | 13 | ASSFRGSGSYEQY
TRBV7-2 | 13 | ASSTRLAGAYEQY
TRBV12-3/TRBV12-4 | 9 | ATRFYNEQF
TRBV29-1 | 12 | SVSGPAWDTEAF
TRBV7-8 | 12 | ASSLRAGSYGYT
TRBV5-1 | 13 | ASSPGPGTWDTQY
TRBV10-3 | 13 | AISGGQLNGNTIY
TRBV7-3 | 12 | ASSPLQGVETQY
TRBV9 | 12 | ASSVTSANYGYT
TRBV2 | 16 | ASSEGWTSFRAKNIQY
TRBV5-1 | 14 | ASSSGPAGGNQPQH
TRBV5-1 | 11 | ASSFVAGTEAF
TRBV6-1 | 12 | ASMRDSTTGELF
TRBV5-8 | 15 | ASSLIWTGLNTGELF
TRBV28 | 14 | ASSGKLALFQETQY
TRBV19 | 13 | ASSIDPDPHTEAF
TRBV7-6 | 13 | ASSTSGEGRTPLH
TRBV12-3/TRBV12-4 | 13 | ASSLFGGRTDTQY
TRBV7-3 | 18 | ASSLKAPQRGITTRDTQY
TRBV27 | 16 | ASSLSSSEPAMTDTQY
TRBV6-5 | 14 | ASSNLPDRPKETQY
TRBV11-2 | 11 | ASSPDRGLGYT
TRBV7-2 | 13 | ASSWDREMLDTQY
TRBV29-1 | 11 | SVFLAGVDTQY